Shown below are 32 T cell receptor beta chains from a single sample sequenced in a study of T cells in localized non-small cell lung cancer (dated by TCRdb to about 2020). Receptors were amplified or captured by the immunoSEQ multiplex PCR assay. TCRdb retrieved this table from immuneACCESS and kept in-frame rearrangements only. Not all clones are present; in checked studies, unresolved V genes account for under half, and no reason is known for the remainder. This sample gives 59,000 or so clones in total; roughly 90% of them show up just once. Jointly, the top ten make up less than 20% of the sample. Specimen: peripheral blood, collected before any cancer treatment. Source of these receptors: a man between 40 and 70 years old with stage I lung adenocarcinoma.

V gene TRBV6-5 combines with J gene TRBJ1-4, with D maybe TRBD1 (5 bases). V shed 0 bases and J shed 6 bases, with 11 bases lying between them. CDR3 length: 15 amino acids. Germline CDR1 and CDR2: MNHEY and SVGAGI. For the CDR3, the DNA is TGTGCCAGCAGTTACTCAGGACGAGGGGATGAAAAACTGTTTTTT. It specifies CASSYSGRGDEKLFF.

J is TRBJ2-7 and V is TRBV6-6; D is unresolved. The CDR3 covers 13 residues. Trimming left V 6 bases short and J 7 bases short, with 16 bases between. Germline V lookup: CDR1 MNHNY, CDR2 SVGAGI (reference sequence). The CDR3 sequence: CASRPDDAREQYF. Here the CDR3 DNA reads TGTGCCAGCAGACCCGACGACGCCCGGGAGCAGTACTTC.

The chain links TRBV7-9 to TRBJ2-3, with a weak D call TRBD2 (5 bases). The CDR3 runs to 15 residues. The V end was cut by 5 bases, the J end by 2 bases, with 14 bases between. Germline loops: CDR1 SEHNR, CDR2 FQNEAQ (reference sequence). The CDR3 loop reads CASSVRGDSTDTQYF. The CDR3 region has the DNA TGTGCCAGCAGCGTACGGGGTGACTCCACAGATACGCAGTATTTT.

The chain couples TRBV11-3 to TRBJ2-5, with D uncertain. Trimming removed 0 bases from V and 2 bases from J, with 10 bases in between. Germline V CDR1 and CDR2: SGHNT, YENEEA. The CDR3 spans 15 residues. The CDR3 reads CASSLDRNLQETQYF. For the CDR3, the DNA is TGTGCCAGCAGCTTAGATCGGAATTTACAAGAGACCCAGTACTTC. Supplemented by reference TRBV11-3 and TRBJ2-5, the full variable domain reads EAGVVQSPRYKIIEKKQPVAFWCNPISGHNTLYWYLQNLGQGPELLIRYENEEAVDDSQLPKDRFSAERLKGVDSTLKIQPAELGDSAVYLCASSLDRNLQETQYFGPGTRLLVL.

V usage is TRBV6-6 and J usage is TRBJ2-5; D is perhaps TRBD2 (5 bases). The V end was cut by 6 bases, the J end by 5 bases, with 16 bases between. CDR3 length: 14 amino acids. Germline CDR1 is MNHNY and CDR2 is SVGAGI (reference sequence). CDR3 DNA sequence: TGTGCCAGCAGCCCAAAAGAGGGATTGGAGACCCAGTACTTC. Translated: CASSPKEGLETQYF.

V and J are TRBV2 and TRBJ2-3, with D possibly TRBD2 on 5 matching bases. Germline loops: CDR1 SNHLY, CDR2 FYNNEI. The CDR3 consists of 14 residues. Trimming took 4 bases from V and 5 from J, leaving 13 bases between them. In nucleotides, the CDR3 is TGTGCCAGCAGTGTCGGCCGTCGGGAAGATACGCAGTATTTT. Protein: CASSVGRREDTQYF.

The J gene is TRBJ2-7, the V gene TRBV5-1; maybe TRBD2 (6 bases). The CDR3 is 15 residues long. V was clipped by 5 bases and J by 1 base, with 16 bases between them. CDR1 SGHRS and CDR2 YFSETQ come from the germline V gene. The CDR3 nucleotides are TGCGCCAGCAGATCCGAGCCGGGGAGGTCCTACGAGCAGTACTTC. Translating it yields CASRSEPGRSYEQYF. The full variable domain, completed using reference TRBV5-1 and TRBJ2-7, is KAGVTQTPRYLIKTRGQQVTLSCSPISGHRSVSWYQQTPGQGLQFLFEYFSETQRNKGNFPGRFSGRQFSNSRSEMNVSTLELGDSALYLCASRSEPGRSYEQYFGPGTRLTVT.

The genes are TRBV2 and TRBJ1-1; 9 bases agree with TRBD1. V trimming: 0 bases; J trimming: 5 bases; junction bases outside the gene matches: 10. Germline V gene data show CDR1 as SNHLY and CDR2 as FYNNEI. This CDR3 spans 17 amino acids. CDR3 in DNA: TGTGCCAGCAGTGAAGCGGGGTGGGGACAGGGACGGACTGAAGCTTTCTTT. Residues: CASSEAGWGQGRTEAFF.

As regards this clone: Other nucleotide sequences in the sample specify the same CDR3. The V and J genes are TRBV6-1 and TRBJ2-5, with D perhaps given as TRBD1 or TRBD2 (5 bases each). The CDR3 contains 14 residues. V was trimmed by 0 bases and J by 4 bases, leaving 9 bases between them. Germline values: CDR1 MNHNS, CDR2 SASEGT. The CDR3 loop reads CASSEASGRETQYF. The DNA for the CDR3 is TGTGCCAGCAGTGAAGCTTCAGGGAGAGAGACCCAGTACTTC.

V and J are TRBV6-1 and TRBJ2-1; 13 nucleotides agree with TRBD2. The CDR3 extends over 15 amino acids. Germline CDR1 and CDR2: MNHNS and SASEGT. V gave up 3 bases and J gave up 6 bases; unmatched junction bases: 2. The CDR3 here is CASSEGLAGSNEQFF. DNA for the CDR3: TGTGCCAGCAGTGAGGGACTAGCGGGGAGCAATGAGCAGTTCTTC.

This chain connects TRBV6-4 to TRBJ2-7; TRBD2 agrees at 15 bases. This CDR3 spans 15 amino acids. The ends lost 4 bases at V and 3 bases at J; junction bases unmatched: 1. Germline CDR1 MRHNA, CDR2 SNTAGT. The CDR3 here is CASSGGLAGGYEQYF. CDR3 nucleotides: TGTGCCAGCAGTGGGGGACTAGCGGGAGGCTACGAGCAGTACTTC.

The rearrangement joins TRBV12-1 to TRBJ2-1; the D call of TRBD1 is as the table states it, not checked on the DNA. TRBV12-1 is a pseudogene. This CDR3 is 16 amino acids long. CDR3 region: CASSFQAPSSYNEQFF. In nucleotides, the CDR3 is TGTGCCAGCAGCTTTCAGGCGCCGAGCTCCTACAATGAGCAGTTCTTC.

The V and J genes are TRBV10-2 and TRBJ2-5, with a possible D match to TRBD2 (6 bases). The germline gives CDR1 WSHSY, CDR2 SAAADI. V was cut by 5 bases and J by 0 bases, with 19 bases left in between. The CDR3 consists of 17 residues. As DNA, the CDR3 is TGCGCCAGCAGTCCCGGGATATATCGGGACTACCAAGAGACCCAGTACTTC. Protein sequence: CASSPGIYRDYQETQYF.

The rearrangement joins TRBV4-1 to TRBJ2-3; unclear D gene. This CDR3 has 12 residues. Germline V CDR1 and CDR2: MGHRA, YSYEKL. The germline V and J ends were trimmed by 1 base and 6 bases, with 5 bases remaining between them. The CDR3 DNA follows: TGCGCCAGCAGCCAAGGCCCGGATACGCAGTATTTT. Protein: CASSQGPDTQYF.

The genes are TRBV13 and TRBJ1-1, with D unclear. This CDR3 is 15 amino acids long. The germline V gene has CDR1 PRHDT and CDR2 FYEKMQ (reference sequence). The V end was cut by 0 bases, the J end by 5 bases, with 13 bases between. The DNA for the CDR3 is TGTGCCAGCAGCTTAGGTGGACCTGGACCGACTGAAGCTTTCTTT. Protein product: CASSLGGPGPTEAFF.

The CDR3 DNA is TGTGCCAGCAGTTATCTACAGGGTGGCTATGGCTACACCTTC. It yields the protein CASSYLQGGYGYTF. The V and J genes are TRBV6-6 and TRBJ1-2, with D tentatively TRBD1 (6 bases). The V and J ends lost 3 bases and 4 bases respectively, with 12 bases between them. Per the germline V gene, CDR1 is MNHNY and CDR2 is SVGAGI (reference sequence). CDR3 length: 14 amino acids.

The chain couples TRBV6-1 to TRBJ2-3; D remains ambiguous. This CDR3 region has 12 residues. The V end lost 4 bases, the J end lost 1 base, and 3 bases lay between the germline ends. Germline V gives CDR1 MNHNS, CDR2 SASEGT. The CDR3 nucleotides read TGTGCCAGCAGTGTTGGCACAGATACGCAGTATTTT. The encoded protein is CASSVGTDTQYF.

This clone has only one observation. The V call is TRBV6-5, the J call TRBJ2-3; D uncertain. The CDR3 totals 11 residues. Germline CDR1 and CDR2: MNHEY and SVGAGI. Trimming left V 4 bases short and J 5 bases short, with 4 bases between. The CDR3 here is CASSSGDTQYF. The CDR3 DNA reads as TGTGCCAGCAGTTCAGGAGATACGCAGTATTTT.

The V and J genes are TRBV6-5 and TRBJ2-3, with TRBD2 matching 11 bases. There are 15 residues in the CDR3. The ends lost 2 bases at V and 3 bases at J; junction bases unmatched: 1. Germline V gives CDR1 MNHEY, CDR2 SVGAGI. The CDR3 region has the DNA TGTGCCAGCAGTTACATAGCGGGAGGGACAGATACGCAGTATTTT. Translated, it gives CASSYIAGGTDTQYF.

The chain employs TRBV28 and TRBJ2-2; TRBD1 is a possible D gene (5 bases). The CDR3 sequence is 14 residues long. Between the trimmed V and J ends, which lost 3 bases and 4 bases, there was a span of 9 bases. CDR1 MDHEN and CDR2 SYDVKM come from the germline V gene. The CDR3 is CASSLTAVTGELFF. CDR3 sequence (DNA): TGTGCCAGCAGTTTGACAGCAGTCACCGGGGAGCTGTTTTTT.

In this sample, this clone is medium-sized. For the CDR3, the DNA is TGTGCCAGCAGGGCCGGGACAGGCTACGAGCAGTACTTC. This encodes CASRAGTGYEQYF. The chain couples TRBV2 to TRBJ2-7, with 8 nucleotides matching TRBD1. Germline CDR1 and CDR2: SNHLY and FYNNEI. The CDR3 is 13 amino acids. The junction had 4 bases not matched to a gene; V was cut back by 6 bases and J by 3 bases.

The gene calls are TRBV7-9 and TRBJ2-7; TRBD1 is a possible D gene (5 bases). V was pared by 5 bases and J by 2 bases, with 10 bases between. This CDR3 comprises 13 residues. Germline V gene lookup returns CDR1 SEHNR and CDR2 FQNEAQ (reference sequence). Here the CDR3 reads CASSPGSTYEQYF. Here the CDR3 DNA reads TGTGCCAGCAGCCCAGGGTCTACCTACGAGCAGTACTTC.

The rearrangement joins TRBV19 to TRBJ2-1, with D possibly matching TRBD2 (6 bases). V lost 8 bases and J lost 4, with 12 bases in between. CDR3 size: 13 residues. Germline V gene sequence: CDR1 LNHDA, CDR2 SQIVND (reference sequence). DNA of the CDR3: TGTGCCAGTCGGTCGGGGGTATACAATGAGCAGTTCTTC. Amino acids: CASRSGVYNEQFF.

V is TRBV27 and J is TRBJ2-6; D is perhaps TRBD1 or TRBD2 (5 bases each). The CDR3 runs to 19 residues. From germline, CDR1 is MNHEY and CDR2 SMNVEV (reference sequence). Trimming left V 6 bases short and J 0 bases short, with 21 bases between. CDR3 sequence (DNA): TGTGCCAGCAGGAAAATGGGGGTCCAATACAACTCTGGGGCCAACGTCCTGACTTTC. This translates into CASRKMGVQYNSGANVLTF.

The chain couples TRBV2 to TRBJ2-2, with 8 bases fitting TRBD1. Germline-derived CDR1 and CDR2 are SNHLY and FYNNEI. Trimming took 9 bases from V and 6 from J; bases not matched to a gene: 6. The CDR3 covers 13 residues. CDR3 DNA sequence: TGTGCCAGTGGACAGGGTTTTTCCGGGGAGCTGTTTTTT. It encodes CASGQGFSGELFF.

This sequence joins TRBV25-1 and TRBJ2-3; unclear D gene. The germline V and J ends were trimmed by 1 base and 6 bases, with 8 bases remaining between them. The CDR3 length is 13 residues. From germline, CDR1 is MGHDK and CDR2 SYGVNS. Here the CDR3 reads CASSESSPDTQYF. The CDR3 nucleotides read TGTGCCAGCAGTGAATCGTCACCCGATACGCAGTATTTT.

The chain employs TRBV30 and TRBJ2-7, with D perhaps matching TRBD2 (5 bases). The V gene's germline CDR1 is GTSNPN and CDR2 SVGIG (reference sequence). The ends were cut back, 0 bases at V and 5 bases at J, with 11 bases in the middle. CDR3 length equals 13 residues. CDR3 in DNA: TGTGCCTGGAGTGTACTAAGAGGGCACGAGCAGTACTTC. The encoded protein is CAWSVLRGHEQYF.

The chain joins TRBV7-8 to TRBJ2-7; D possibly corresponds to TRBD2 (5 bases). This CDR3 region has 15 residues. Deletions cut 0 bases from V and 1 base from J, with 10 bases between. CDR1 is SGHVS and CDR2 is FQNEAQ in the germline V gene. CDR3 DNA: TGTGCCAGCAGCTTAGCCGCAGGAGGATCCTACGAGCAGTACTTC. Amino acids: CASSLAAGGSYEQYF.

This chain connects TRBV4-1 to TRBJ2-7; 8 nucleotides agree with TRBD1. CDR3 length: 16 amino acids. Germline CDR1 is MGHRA and CDR2 is YSYEKL. J gave up 0 bases and V 1 base, and 5 bases lay outside the gene matches. The CDR3 sequence is CASSQAVGQASYEQYF. CDR3 nucleotides: TGCGCCAGCAGCCAAGCCGTGGGACAGGCCTCCTACGAGCAGTACTTC.

As DNA, the CDR3 is TGTGCCAGCAGAGCCGGGCCGGGGGTTCACAATGAGCAGTTCTTC. It is translated as CASRAGPGVHNEQFF. The V gene is TRBV7-9, the J gene TRBJ2-1; D possibly corresponds to TRBD2 (6 bases). CDR3 size: 15 residues. V was trimmed by 6 bases and J by 5 bases, leaving 17 bases between them. Germline V CDR1 and CDR2: SEHNR, FQNEAQ (reference sequence). Looking up the rest from reference TRBV7-9 and TRBJ2-1 gives the full variable domain: DTGVSQNPRHKITKRGQNVTFRCDPISEHNRLYWYRQTLGQGPEFLTYFQNEAQLEKSRLLSDRFSAERPKGSFSTLEIQRTEQGDSAMYLCASRAGPGVHNEQFFGPGTRLTVL.

V is TRBV9 and J is TRBJ2-2, with 11 bases lining up with TRBD1. The germline V gene encodes CDR1 SGDLS and CDR2 YYNGEE. V was pared by 4 bases and J by 8 bases, with 7 bases of the junction left unmatched. The CDR3 covers 15 residues. The CDR3 nucleotides read TGTGCCAGCAGCCTCGGACAGGGGGCGCGGGGGGAGCTGTTTTTT. It specifies CASSLGQGARGELFF.

V usage is TRBV27 and J usage is TRBJ1-5; D is perhaps TRBD1 (5 bases). The V end lost 5 bases, the J end lost 0 bases, and 17 bases lay between the germline ends. CDR1 MNHEY and CDR2 SMNVEV come from the germline V gene (reference sequence). The CDR3 runs 17 residues. CDR3 in amino acids: CASSPPGRKYSNQPQHF. The CDR3 bases are TGTGCCAGCAGTCCCCCGGGACGGAAATATAGCAATCAGCCCCAGCATTTT.